The 7 T cell receptor beta chains presented below share a single source sample, sequenced in a study of shared T cell receptors in the human thymus. Here immunoSEQ multiplex PCR was the method, and the copy in TCRdb shows in-frame clones only, minus some. The sample lists about 500,000 clones; approximately 80% were seen once. The sample was also linked to a second study, of human thymus T cells.

The source material was thymocytes. These receptors all stem from a boy under two years old with a congenital heart defect.

The chain joins TRBV27 to TRBJ2-2; 8 nucleotides line up with TRBD1. CDR1 MNHEY and CDR2 SMNVEV come from the germline V gene (reference sequence). The CDR3 contains 14 residues. V lost 4 bases to trimming and J lost 6 bases; unmatched junction nucleotides: 4. In DNA, the CDR3 is TGTGCCAGCAGTTCCGACAGGGGTTCCGGGGAGCTGTTTTTT. Translation gives CASSSDRGSGELFF.

Only a few counts were recorded for this clone. The chain employs TRBV2 and TRBJ1-1; TRBD1 matches at 8 bases. The CDR3 runs to 15 residues. V was pared by 6 bases and J by 4 bases, with 10 bases of the junction left unmatched. In germline, CDR1 is SNHLY, CDR2 FYNNEI. The CDR3 region is CASSADRGSATEAFF. CDR3 bases: TGTGCCAGCAGCGCAGACAGGGGAAGTGCCACTGAAGCTTTCTTT.

The gene calls are TRBV6-6 and TRBJ1-1; 8 bases map to TRBD1. Germline trimming cut 4 bases from V and 3 bases from J; bases unmatched to any gene: 7. This CDR3 has 15 residues. Germline lookup yields CDR1 MNHNY and CDR2 SVGAGI (reference sequence). The CDR3 reads CASSSRTGRDTEAFF. CDR3 in DNA: TGTGCCAGCAGTTCTCGGACAGGGAGGGACACTGAAGCTTTCTTT.

This chain uses TRBV7-9 with TRBJ1-1; D is undetermined. With 5 bases removed from V and 4 bases from J, the gap between germline ends came to 8 bases. The CDR3 loop spans 12 amino acids. Germline V gene data show CDR1 as SEHNR and CDR2 as FQNEAQ (reference sequence). The CDR3 nucleotides are TGTGCCAGCAGCCCGGTCGGCACTGAAGCTTTCTTT. It is translated as CASSPVGTEAFF.

The chain uses TRBV28 and TRBJ2-7, with 10 nucleotides matching TRBD1. V gave up 5 bases and J gave up 2 bases; unmatched junction bases: 3. The CDR3 loop spans 14 amino acids. The germline CDR1 and CDR2 sequences are MDHEN and SYDVKM. The CDR3 is CASSTGQGAYEQYF. In DNA, the CDR3 is TGTGCCAGCAGTACCGGACAGGGGGCCTACGAGCAGTACTTC.

The chain uses TRBV5-7 and TRBJ2-7, with 11 bases fitting TRBD1. TRBV5-7 is sorted into the ORF group, with uncertain function. V was pared by 4 bases and J by 4 bases, with 7 bases of the junction left unmatched. The CDR3 spans 15 residues. The CDR3 here is CASSGGQGGLYEQYF. In nucleotides, the CDR3 is TGTGCCAGCAGCGGGGGACAGGGGGGCCTTTACGAGCAGTACTTC.

The DNA of the CDR3 is TGTGCCAGCAGCTCCGGACAGGGGAGCGGCTACGAGCAGTACTTC. This codes for CASSSGQGSGYEQYF. The chain is built from TRBV5-4 and TRBJ2-7; 9 positions match TRBD1. Germline loops: CDR1 SGHNT, CDR2 YYREEE (reference sequence). V was clipped by 3 bases and J by 3 bases; unmatched bases: 7. CDR3 length: 15 amino acids. Drawing the rest from reference TRBV5-4 and TRBJ2-7, the complete variable domain is ETGVTQSPTHLIKTRGQQVTLRCSSQSGHNTVSWYQQALGQGPQFIFQYYREEENGRGNFPPRFSGLQFPNYSSELNVNALELDDSALYLCASSSGQGSGYEQYFGPGTRLTVT.